The 17 T cell receptor beta chains below were found in one sample sequenced in a study of blood T cell repertoires in COVID-19. Repertoires were generated with immunoSEQ multiplex PCR, while TCRdb's copy carries only in-frame clones and drops some. Among around 160,000 clones listed, around 80% were seen once. The sample consisted of peripheral blood. The source is a human donor in a cohort sampled during active COVID-19.

The gene calls are TRBV6-5 and TRBJ2-5, with 8 nucleotides matching TRBD1. Germline loops: CDR1 MNHEY, CDR2 SVGAGI. The CDR3 contains 14 residues. V trimming: 6 bases; J trimming: 5 bases; junction bases outside the gene matches: 8. The CDR3 DNA sequence: TGTGCCAGCAGCCCCCAGGGGGCCCGGGAGACCCAGTACTTC. It encodes CASSPQGARETQYF.

The chain links TRBV4-1 to TRBJ2-2, with a possible D match to TRBD1 (5 bases). V was clipped by 5 bases and J by 3 bases, with 13 bases between them. The germline V gene has CDR1 MGHRA and CDR2 YSYEKL. The CDR3 has 15 residues. CDR3 DNA sequence: TGCGCCAGCAGCTCGCGTGGCAGGGACACCGGGGAGCTGTTTTTT. Translated, it gives CASSSRGRDTGELFF.

This rearrangement joins TRBV5-6 to TRBJ2-5; no reliable D call. CDR1 SGHDT and CDR2 YYEEEE come from the germline V gene. The CDR3 runs 13 residues. Trimming stripped 2 bases from V and 5 bases from J, with 10 bases between. Here the CDR3 DNA reads TGTGCCAGCAGCTTCGAGGTAATCGAGACCCAGTACTTC. Translated, it gives CASSFEVIETQYF.

The rearrangement uses TRBV7-2 and TRBJ1-2, with TRBD1 identical over 11 bases. From germline, CDR1 is SGHTA and CDR2 FQGNSA. The V and J ends lost 0 bases and 7 bases, in that order; junction bases with no gene match: 7. The CDR3 runs 16 residues. The CDR3 sequence is CASSLAADRGQRGYTF. CDR3 nucleotides: TGTGCCAGCAGCTTAGCGGCGGACAGGGGGCAACGTGGCTACACCTTC.

This chain uses TRBV4-3 with TRBJ1-3; D is ambiguous. V was clipped by 0 bases and J by 0 bases, with 9 bases between them. The CDR3 covers 16 residues. Germline values: CDR1 LGHNA, CDR2 YSLEER. The CDR3 bases are TGCGCCAGCAGCCAAGATGAGGACTTCTCTGGAAACACCATATATTTT. Protein sequence: CASSQDEDFSGNTIYF.

CDR3 protein: CASSLVLAGNYEQYF. CDR3 sequence (DNA): TGTGCCAGCAGCTTAGTACTAGCGGGAAATTACGAGCAGTACTTC. This rearrangement joins TRBV11-2 to TRBJ2-7; TRBD2 matches at 10 bases. The CDR3 extends over 15 amino acids. The V segment lost 1 base and the J segment 4 bases; nucleotides outside the gene matches: 4. CDR1 SGHAT and CDR2 FQNNGV come from the germline V gene.

V and J are TRBV5-1 and TRBJ1-4; D not certain. CDR3 length: 14 residues. The V gene's germline CDR1 is SGHRS and CDR2 YFSETQ. V lost 2 bases and J 2 bases, leaving 7 bases between the germline ends. The CDR3 loop is CASSLQSTNEKLFF. The CDR3 nucleotides are TGCGCCAGCAGCTTACAGAGTACTAATGAAAAACTGTTTTTT. The full variable domain, its missing parts supplied by reference TRBV5-1 and TRBJ1-4, is KAGVTQTPRYLIKTRGQQVTLSCSPISGHRSVSWYQQTPGQGLQFLFEYFSETQRNKGNFPGRFSGRQFSNSRSEMNVSTLELGDSALYLCASSLQSTNEKLFFGSGTQLSVL.

This rearrangement joins TRBV30 to TRBJ2-5; D may be TRBD2 (5 bases). The CDR3 sequence is 13 residues long. Germline lookup yields CDR1 GTSNPN and CDR2 SVGIG (reference sequence). Deletions cut 0 bases from V and 5 bases from J, with 10 bases between. The CDR3 loop reads CAWSVGPGETQYF. CDR3 coding DNA: TGTGCCTGGAGTGTAGGCCCGGGGGAGACCCAGTACTTC.

The chain combines TRBV5-5 with TRBJ1-2, with D maybe TRBD1 (6 bases). This CDR3 region has 15 residues. From germline, CDR1 is SGHKS and CDR2 YYEKEE (reference sequence). V was clipped by 3 bases and J by 3 bases, with 15 bases between them. The CDR3: CASSSNPGHDYGYTF. The CDR3 DNA reads TGTGCCAGCAGCTCCAATCCGGGACACGACTATGGCTACACCTTC.

The CDR3 region is CATDRGYGYTF. CDR3 coding DNA: TGTGCCACCGACAGGGGCTATGGCTACACCTTC. This chain uses TRBV19 with TRBJ1-2; 8 bases agree with TRBD1. V was pared by 10 bases and J by 4 bases, with 2 bases of the junction left unmatched. CDR1 LNHDA and CDR2 SQIVND come from the germline V gene (reference sequence). The CDR3 totals 11 residues.

The chain uses TRBV27 and TRBJ1-2; weak D call: TRBD1 (6 bases). CDR3 size: 14 residues. Germline CDR1 reads MNHEY; CDR2 reads SMNVEV (reference sequence). Trimming removed 7 bases from V and 2 bases from J, with 14 bases in between. CDR3 nucleotide sequence: TGTGCCAGCATGGCGGGGGCCGGGAACTATGGCTACACCTTC. The encoded protein is CASMAGAGNYGYTF.

The rearrangement links TRBV13 to TRBJ1-1; D gene ambiguous. Looked up from germline, CDR1 is PRHDT and CDR2 is FYEKMQ (reference sequence). The CDR3 has 14 amino acids. V lost 3 bases to trimming and J lost 1 base, with 9 bases between them. The CDR3 sequence is CASSLAPRNTEAFF. The CDR3 DNA reads TGTGCCAGCAGCTTGGCCCCCAGGAACACTGAAGCTTTCTTT.

V and J are TRBV18 and TRBJ1-5; D perhaps matches TRBD1 (5 bases). The CDR3 consists of 12 residues. V was pared by 5 bases and J by 7 bases, with 9 bases between. CDR1 is KGHSH and CDR2 is LQKENI in the germline V gene. This CDR3 is CASSSGSQPQHF. CDR3 nucleotides: TGTGCCAGCTCATCAGGGTCCCAGCCCCAGCATTTT.

The chain uses TRBV5-5 and TRBJ2-6, with D perhaps matching TRBD1 (5 bases). Germline V gene data show CDR1 as SGHKS and CDR2 as YYEKEE (reference sequence). This CDR3 is built from 15 residues. V shed 0 bases and J shed 3 bases, with 7 bases lying between them. For the CDR3, the DNA is TGTGCCAGCAGCTTGGAGGGGAATGGGGCCAACGTCCTGACTTTC. Translation gives CASSLEGNGANVLTF.

Worth noting for this clone: A much larger clone lies a single base off, so this may be a read error. Other DNA sequences in this specimen translate into the identical CDR3. The J gene is TRBJ2-7, the V gene TRBV15; a possible D gene is TRBD1 (5 bases). The V end was cut by 0 bases, the J end by 2 bases, with 8 bases between. Germline V gene sequence: CDR1 LNHNV, CDR2 YYDKDF (reference sequence). This CDR3 has 14 residues. The CDR3 reads CATSRDQGPYEQYF. The DNA of the CDR3 is TGTGCCACCAGCAGAGATCAGGGTCCCTACGAGCAGTACTTC.

V gene TRBV5-1 combines with J gene TRBJ1-4, with TRBD1 identical over 10 bases. J was trimmed by 5 bases and V by 2 bases; bases with no gene match: 3. Germline V gives CDR1 SGHRS, CDR2 YFSETQ. This CDR3 comprises 15 residues. The CDR3: CASSFGQGGNEKLFF. CDR3 DNA: TGCGCCAGCAGCTTCGGACAGGGGGGGAATGAAAAACTGTTTTTT. Based on the CDR3 plus reference TRBV5-1 and TRBJ1-4, the full variable domain is KAGVTQTPRYLIKTRGQQVTLSCSPISGHRSVSWYQQTPGQGLQFLFEYFSETQRNKGNFPGRFSGRQFSNSRSEMNVSTLELGDSALYLCASSFGQGGNEKLFFGSGTQLSVL.

The chain uses TRBV19 and TRBJ1-2; the match to TRBD1 covers 7 bases. CDR3 length: 15 amino acids. In germline, CDR1 is LNHDA, CDR2 SQIVND (reference sequence). The trim removed 2 bases at V and 1 base at J, leaving 4 bases unmatched. CDR3 sequence (DNA): TGTGCCAGTAGTATATGGGGACAGAGTAACTATGGCTACACCTTC. Translated: CASSIWGQSNYGYTF.